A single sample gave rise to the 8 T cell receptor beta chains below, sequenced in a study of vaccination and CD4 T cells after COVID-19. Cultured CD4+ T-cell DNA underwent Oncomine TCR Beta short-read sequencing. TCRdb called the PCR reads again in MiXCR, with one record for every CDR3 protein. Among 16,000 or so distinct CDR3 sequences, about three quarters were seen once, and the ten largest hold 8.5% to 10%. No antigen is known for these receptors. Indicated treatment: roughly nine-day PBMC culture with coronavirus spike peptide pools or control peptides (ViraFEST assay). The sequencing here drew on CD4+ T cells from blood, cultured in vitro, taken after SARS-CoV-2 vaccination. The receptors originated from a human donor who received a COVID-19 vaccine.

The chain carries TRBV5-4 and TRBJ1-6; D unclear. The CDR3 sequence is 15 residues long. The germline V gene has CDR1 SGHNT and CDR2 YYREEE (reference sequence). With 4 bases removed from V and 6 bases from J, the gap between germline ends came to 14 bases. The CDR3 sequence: CASSRDGGGNSPLHF. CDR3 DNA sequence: TGTGCCAGCAGCCGTGACGGAGGCGGTAATTCACCCCTCCACTTT.

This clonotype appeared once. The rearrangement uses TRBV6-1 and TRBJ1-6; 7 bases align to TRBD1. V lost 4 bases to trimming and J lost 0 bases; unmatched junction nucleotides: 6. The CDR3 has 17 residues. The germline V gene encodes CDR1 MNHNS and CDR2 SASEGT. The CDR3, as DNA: TGTGCCAGCAGTGGAGGGGGGACAGTCTCCTATAATTCACCCCTCCACTTT. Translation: CASSGGGTVSYNSPLHF.

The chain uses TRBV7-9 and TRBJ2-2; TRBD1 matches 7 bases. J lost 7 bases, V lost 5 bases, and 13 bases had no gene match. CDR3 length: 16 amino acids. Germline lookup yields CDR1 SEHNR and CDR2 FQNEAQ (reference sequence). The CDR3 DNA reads TGTGCCAGCAGCCAAAGAAGAACAGGGGTGGGCGGGGAGCTGTTTTTT. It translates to CASSQRRTGVGGELFF.

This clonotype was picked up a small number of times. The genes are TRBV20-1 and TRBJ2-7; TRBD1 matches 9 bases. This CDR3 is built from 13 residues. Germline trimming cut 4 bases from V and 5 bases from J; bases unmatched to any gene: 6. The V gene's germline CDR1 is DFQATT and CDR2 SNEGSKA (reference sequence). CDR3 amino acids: CSATRDRDHEQYF. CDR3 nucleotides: TGCAGTGCTACCCGGGACAGGGACCACGAGCAGTACTTC.

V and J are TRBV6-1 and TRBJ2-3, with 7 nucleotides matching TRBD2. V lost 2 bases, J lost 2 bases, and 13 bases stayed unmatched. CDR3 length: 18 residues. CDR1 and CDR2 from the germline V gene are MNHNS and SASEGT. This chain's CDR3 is CASSERERGSGDTDTQYF. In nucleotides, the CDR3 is TGTGCCAGCAGTGAAAGGGAGCGGGGTTCCGGGGACACAGATACGCAGTATTTT.

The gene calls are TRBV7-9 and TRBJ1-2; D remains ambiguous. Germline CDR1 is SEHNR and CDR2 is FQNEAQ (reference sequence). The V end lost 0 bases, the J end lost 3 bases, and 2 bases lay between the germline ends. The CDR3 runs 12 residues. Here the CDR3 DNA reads TGTGCCAGCAGCTTAGCCGACTATGGCTACACCTTC. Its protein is CASSLADYGYTF.

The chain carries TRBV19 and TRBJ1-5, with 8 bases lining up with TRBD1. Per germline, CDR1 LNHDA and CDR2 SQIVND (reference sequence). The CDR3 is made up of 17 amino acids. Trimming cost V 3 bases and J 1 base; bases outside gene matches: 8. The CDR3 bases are TGTGCCAGTAGTATCGACCCTTGGACAGGGAGCAATCAGCCCCAGCATTTT. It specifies CASSIDPWTGSNQPQHF. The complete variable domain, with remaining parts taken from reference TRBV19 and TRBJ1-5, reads DGGITQSPKYLFRKEGQNVTLSCEQNLNHDAMYWYRQDPGQGLRLIYYSQIVNDFQKGDIAEGYSVSREKKESFPLTVTSAQKNPTAFYLCASSIDPWTGSNQPQHFGDGTRLSIL.

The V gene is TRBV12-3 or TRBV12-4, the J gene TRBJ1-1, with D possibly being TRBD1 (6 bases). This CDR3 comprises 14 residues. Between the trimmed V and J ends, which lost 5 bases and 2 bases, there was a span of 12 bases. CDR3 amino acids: CASSPSGVNTEAFF. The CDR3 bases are TGTGCCAGCAGTCCCTCAGGGGTTAACACTGAAGCTTTCTTT.